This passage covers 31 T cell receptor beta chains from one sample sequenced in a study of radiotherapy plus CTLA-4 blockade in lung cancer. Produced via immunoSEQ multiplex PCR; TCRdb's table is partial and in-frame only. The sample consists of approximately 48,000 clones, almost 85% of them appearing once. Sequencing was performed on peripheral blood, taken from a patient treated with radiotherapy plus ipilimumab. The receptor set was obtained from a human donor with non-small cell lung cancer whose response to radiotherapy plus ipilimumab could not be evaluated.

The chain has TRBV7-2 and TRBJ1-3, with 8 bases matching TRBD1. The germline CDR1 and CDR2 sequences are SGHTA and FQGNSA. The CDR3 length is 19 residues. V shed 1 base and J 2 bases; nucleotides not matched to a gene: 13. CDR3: CASSLDRTRYRGAGNTIYF. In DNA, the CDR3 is TGTGCCAGCAGCTTAGATCGTACCCGTTACAGGGGGGCTGGAAACACCATATATTTT.

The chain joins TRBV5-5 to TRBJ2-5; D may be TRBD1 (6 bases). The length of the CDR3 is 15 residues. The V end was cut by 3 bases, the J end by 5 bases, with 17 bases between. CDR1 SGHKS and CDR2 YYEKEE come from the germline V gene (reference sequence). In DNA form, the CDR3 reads TGTGCCAGCAGCTCATGGGACCCCCAGGGGGAGACCCAGTACTTC. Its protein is CASSSWDPQGETQYF.

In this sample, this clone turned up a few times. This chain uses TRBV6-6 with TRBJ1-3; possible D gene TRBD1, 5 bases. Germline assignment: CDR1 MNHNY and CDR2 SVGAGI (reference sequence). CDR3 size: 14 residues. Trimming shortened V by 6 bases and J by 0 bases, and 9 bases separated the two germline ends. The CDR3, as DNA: TGTGCCAGCAGCTCGACAGTCTCTGGAAACACCATATATTTT. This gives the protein CASSSTVSGNTIYF.

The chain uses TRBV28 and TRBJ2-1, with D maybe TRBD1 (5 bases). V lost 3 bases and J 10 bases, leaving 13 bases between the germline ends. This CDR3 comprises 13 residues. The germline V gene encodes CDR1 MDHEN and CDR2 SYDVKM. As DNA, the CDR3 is TGTGCCAGCAGTTTCCTACAGGTCAGGGAGCAGTTCTTC. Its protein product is CASSFLQVREQFF.

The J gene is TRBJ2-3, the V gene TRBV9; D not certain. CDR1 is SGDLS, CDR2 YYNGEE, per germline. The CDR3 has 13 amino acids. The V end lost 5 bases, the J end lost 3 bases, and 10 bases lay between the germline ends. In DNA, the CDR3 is TGTGCCAGCAGGGGTTTGGAGACAGATACGCAGTATTTT. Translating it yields CASRGLETDTQYF.

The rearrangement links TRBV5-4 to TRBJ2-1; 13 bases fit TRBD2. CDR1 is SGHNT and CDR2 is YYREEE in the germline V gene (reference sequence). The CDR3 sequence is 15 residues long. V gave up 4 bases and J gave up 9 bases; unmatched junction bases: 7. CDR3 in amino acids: CASSAGTSGNAEQFF. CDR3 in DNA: TGTGCCAGCAGCGCTGGGACTAGCGGGAATGCTGAGCAGTTCTTC.

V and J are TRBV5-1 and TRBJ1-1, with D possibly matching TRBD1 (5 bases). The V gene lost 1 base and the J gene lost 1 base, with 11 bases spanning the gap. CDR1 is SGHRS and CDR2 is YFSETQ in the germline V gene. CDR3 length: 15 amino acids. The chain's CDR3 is CASSLQGFRNTEAFF. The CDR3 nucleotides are TGCGCCAGCAGCTTGCAGGGTTTTAGGAACACTGAAGCTTTCTTT.

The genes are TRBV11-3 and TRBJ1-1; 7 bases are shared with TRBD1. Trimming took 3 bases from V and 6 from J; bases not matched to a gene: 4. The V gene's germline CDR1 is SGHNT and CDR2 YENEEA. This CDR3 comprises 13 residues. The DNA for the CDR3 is TGTGCCAGCAGCTTTCAGGGGGACCCTGAAGCTTTCTTT. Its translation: CASSFQGDPEAFF. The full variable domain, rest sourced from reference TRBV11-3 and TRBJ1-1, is EAGVVQSPRYKIIEKKQPVAFWCNPISGHNTLYWYLQNLGQGPELLIRYENEEAVDDSQLPKDRFSAERLKGVDSTLKIQPAELGDSAVYLCASSFQGDPEAFFGQGTRLTVV.

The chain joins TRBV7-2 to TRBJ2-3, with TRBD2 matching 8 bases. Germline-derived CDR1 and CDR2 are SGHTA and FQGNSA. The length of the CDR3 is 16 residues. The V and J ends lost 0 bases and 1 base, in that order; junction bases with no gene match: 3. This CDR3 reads CASSLALTSGTDTQYF. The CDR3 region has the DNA TGTGCCAGCAGCTTAGCGCTGACTAGCGGCACAGATACGCAGTATTTT.

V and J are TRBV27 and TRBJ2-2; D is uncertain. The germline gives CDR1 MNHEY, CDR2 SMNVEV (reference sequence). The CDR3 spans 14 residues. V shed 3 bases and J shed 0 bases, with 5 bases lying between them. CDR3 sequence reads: CASSFPSNTGELFF. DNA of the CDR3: TGTGCCAGCAGTTTTCCGTCGAACACCGGGGAGCTGTTTTTT.

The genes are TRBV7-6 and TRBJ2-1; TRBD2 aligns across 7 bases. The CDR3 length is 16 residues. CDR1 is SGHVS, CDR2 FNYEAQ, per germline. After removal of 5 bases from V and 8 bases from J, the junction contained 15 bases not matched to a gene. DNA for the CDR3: TGTGCCAGCAGCGGGCAGTATGGAAGCGGGGAGGATGAGCAGTTCTTC. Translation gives CASSGQYGSGEDEQFF.

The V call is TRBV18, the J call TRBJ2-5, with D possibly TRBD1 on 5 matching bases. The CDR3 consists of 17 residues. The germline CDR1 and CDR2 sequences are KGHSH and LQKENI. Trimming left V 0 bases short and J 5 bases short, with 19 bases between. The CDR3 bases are TGTGCCAGCTCACCACCGCTTGGGCCGGCAGGGCGGGAGACCCAGTACTTC. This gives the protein CASSPPLGPAGRETQYF. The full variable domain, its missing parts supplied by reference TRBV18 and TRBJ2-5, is NAGVMQNPRHLVRRRGQEARLRCSPMKGHSHVYWYRQLPEEGLKFMVYLQKENIIDESGMPKERFSAEFPKEGPSILRIQQVVRGDSAAYFCASSPPLGPAGRETQYFGPGTRLLVL.

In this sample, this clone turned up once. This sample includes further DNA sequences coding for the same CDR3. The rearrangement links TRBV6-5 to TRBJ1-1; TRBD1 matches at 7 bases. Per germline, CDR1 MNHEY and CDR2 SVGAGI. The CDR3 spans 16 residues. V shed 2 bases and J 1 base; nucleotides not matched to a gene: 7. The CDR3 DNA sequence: TGTGCCAGCAGTTACACCGGGACAGCGCGGAACACTGAAGCTTTCTTT. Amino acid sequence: CASSYTGTARNTEAFF.

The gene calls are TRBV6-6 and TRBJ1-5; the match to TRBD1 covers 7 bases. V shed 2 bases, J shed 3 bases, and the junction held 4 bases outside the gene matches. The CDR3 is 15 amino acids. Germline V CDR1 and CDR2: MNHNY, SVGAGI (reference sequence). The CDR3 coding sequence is TGTGCCAGCAGTTACCCGACAGGGAACAATCAGCCCCAGCATTTT. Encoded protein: CASSYPTGNNQPQHF.

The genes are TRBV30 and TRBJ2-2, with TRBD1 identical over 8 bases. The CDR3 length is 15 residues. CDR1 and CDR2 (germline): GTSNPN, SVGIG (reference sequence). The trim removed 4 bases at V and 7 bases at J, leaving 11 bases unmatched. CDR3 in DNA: TGTGCCTGGACAAGCTTGGGGACAGGCCACGGGGAGCTGTTTTTT. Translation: CAWTSLGTGHGELFF.

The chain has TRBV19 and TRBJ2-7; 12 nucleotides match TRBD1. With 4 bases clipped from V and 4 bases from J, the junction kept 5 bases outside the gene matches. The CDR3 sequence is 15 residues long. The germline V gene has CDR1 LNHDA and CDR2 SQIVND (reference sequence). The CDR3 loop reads CASSKPGQGAYEQYF. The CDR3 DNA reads TGTGCCAGTAGTAAACCGGGACAGGGGGCTTACGAGCAGTACTTC.

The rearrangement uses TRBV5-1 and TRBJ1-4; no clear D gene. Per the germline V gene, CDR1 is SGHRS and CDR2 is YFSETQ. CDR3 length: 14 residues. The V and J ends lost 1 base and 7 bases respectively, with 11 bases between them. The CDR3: CASSLPVEGEKLFF. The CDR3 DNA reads TGCGCCAGCAGCTTGCCCGTCGAGGGTGAAAAACTGTTTTTT.

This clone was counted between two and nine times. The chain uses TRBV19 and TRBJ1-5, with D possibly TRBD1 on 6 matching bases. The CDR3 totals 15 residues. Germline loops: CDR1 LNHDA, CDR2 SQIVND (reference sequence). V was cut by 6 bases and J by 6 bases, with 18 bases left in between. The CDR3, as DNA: TGTGCCAGTAGCTACGGGACAATGGGTGGTCAGCCCCAGCATTTT. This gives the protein CASSYGTMGGQPQHF.

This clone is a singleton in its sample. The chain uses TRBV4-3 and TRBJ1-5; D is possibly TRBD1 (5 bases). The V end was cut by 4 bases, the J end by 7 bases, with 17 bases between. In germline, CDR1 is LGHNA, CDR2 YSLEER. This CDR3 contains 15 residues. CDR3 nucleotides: TGCGCCAGCAGCCCGGAACGGAGGGGTGGACAGCCCCAGCATTTT. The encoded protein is CASSPERRGGQPQHF.

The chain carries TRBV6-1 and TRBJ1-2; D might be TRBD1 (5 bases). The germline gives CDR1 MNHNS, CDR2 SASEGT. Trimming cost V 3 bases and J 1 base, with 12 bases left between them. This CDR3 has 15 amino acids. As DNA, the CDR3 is TGTGCCAGCAGTGACATAACAGGATTTAACTATGGCTACACCTTC. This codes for CASSDITGFNYGYTF.

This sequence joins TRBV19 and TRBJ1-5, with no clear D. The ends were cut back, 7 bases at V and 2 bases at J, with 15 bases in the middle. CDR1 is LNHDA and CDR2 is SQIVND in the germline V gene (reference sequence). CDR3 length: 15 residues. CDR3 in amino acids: CASTIGGFGNQPQHF. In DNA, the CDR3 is TGTGCCAGTACCATCGGAGGGTTCGGCAATCAGCCCCAGCATTTT.

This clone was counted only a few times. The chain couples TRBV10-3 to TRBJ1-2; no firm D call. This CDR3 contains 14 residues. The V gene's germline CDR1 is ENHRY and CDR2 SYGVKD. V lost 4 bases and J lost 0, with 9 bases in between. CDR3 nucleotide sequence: TGTGCCATCAGTGTAGTCCAGGCTAACTATGGCTACACCTTC. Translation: CAISVVQANYGYTF.

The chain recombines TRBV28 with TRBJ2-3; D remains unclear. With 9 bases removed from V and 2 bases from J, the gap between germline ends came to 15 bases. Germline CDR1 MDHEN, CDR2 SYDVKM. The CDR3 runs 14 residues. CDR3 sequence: CASLTTVYTDTQYF. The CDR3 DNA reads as TGTGCCAGTCTGACCACAGTCTACACAGATACGCAGTATTTT.

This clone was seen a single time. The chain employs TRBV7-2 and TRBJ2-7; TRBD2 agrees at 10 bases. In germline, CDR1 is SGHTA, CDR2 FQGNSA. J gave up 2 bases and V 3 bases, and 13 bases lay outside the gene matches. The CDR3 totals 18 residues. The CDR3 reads CASSLIPLLAGPAYEQYF. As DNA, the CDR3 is TGTGCCAGCAGCTTGATTCCCTTACTAGCGGGACCCGCCTACGAGCAGTACTTC. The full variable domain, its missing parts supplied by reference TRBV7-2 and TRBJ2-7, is GAGVSQSPSNKVTEKGKDVELRCDPISGHTALYWYRQSLGQGLEFLIYFQGNSAPDKSGLPSDRFSAERTGGSVSTLTIQRTQQEDSAVYLCASSLIPLLAGPAYEQYFGPGTRLTVT.

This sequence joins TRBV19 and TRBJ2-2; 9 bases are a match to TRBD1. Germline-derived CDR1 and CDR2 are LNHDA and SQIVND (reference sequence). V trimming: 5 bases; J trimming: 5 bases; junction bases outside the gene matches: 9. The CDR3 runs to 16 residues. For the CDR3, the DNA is TGTGCCAGTAGTCAACCCGGGACAGGGTCGACCGGGGAGCTGTTTTTT. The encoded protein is CASSQPGTGSTGELFF.

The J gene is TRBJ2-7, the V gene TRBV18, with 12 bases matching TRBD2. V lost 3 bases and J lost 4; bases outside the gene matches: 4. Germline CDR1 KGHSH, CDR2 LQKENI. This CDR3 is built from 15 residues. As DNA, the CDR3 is TGTGCCAGCTCACCCTCCGGACTAGCGGGGTACGAGCAGTACTTC. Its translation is CASSPSGLAGYEQYF.

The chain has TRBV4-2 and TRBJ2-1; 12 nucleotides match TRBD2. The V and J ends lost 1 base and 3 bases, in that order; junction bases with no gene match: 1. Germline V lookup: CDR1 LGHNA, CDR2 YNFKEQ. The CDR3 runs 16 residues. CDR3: CASSQGLAGVYNEQFF. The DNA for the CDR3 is TGTGCCAGCAGCCAAGGACTAGCGGGAGTCTACAATGAGCAGTTCTTC.

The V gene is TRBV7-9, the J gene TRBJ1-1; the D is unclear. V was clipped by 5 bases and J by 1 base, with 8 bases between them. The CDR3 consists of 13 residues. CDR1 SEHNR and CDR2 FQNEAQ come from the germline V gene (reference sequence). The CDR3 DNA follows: TGTGCCAGCAGCGAGCTTACGAACACTGAAGCTTTCTTT. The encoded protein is CASSELTNTEAFF. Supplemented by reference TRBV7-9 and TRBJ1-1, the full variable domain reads DTGVSQNPRHKITKRGQNVTFRCDPISEHNRLYWYRQTLGQGPEFLTYFQNEAQLEKSRLLSDRFSAERPKGSFSTLEIQRTEQGDSAMYLCASSELTNTEAFFGQGTRLTVV.

The CDR3 spells CASSVGGQVYEQYF. CDR3 DNA: TGTGCCAGCAGCGTAGGGGGACAGGTCTACGAGCAGTACTTC. This chain joins TRBV9 and TRBJ2-7, with 8 bases fitting TRBD1. CDR1 and CDR2 (germline): SGDLS, YYNGEE. The junction had 2 bases not matched to a gene; V was cut back by 0 bases and J by 3 bases. The CDR3 length is 14 residues. Drawing the rest from reference TRBV9 and TRBJ2-7, the complete variable domain is DSGVTQTPKHLITATGQRVTLRCSPRSGDLSVYWYQQSLDQGLQFLIQYYNGEERAKGNILERFSAQQFPDLHSELNLSSLELGDSALYFCASSVGGQVYEQYFGPGTRLTVT.

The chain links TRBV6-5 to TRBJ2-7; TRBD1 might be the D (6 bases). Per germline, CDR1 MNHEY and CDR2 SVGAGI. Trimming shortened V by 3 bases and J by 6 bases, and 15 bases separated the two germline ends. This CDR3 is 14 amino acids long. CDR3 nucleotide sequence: TGTGCCAGCAGTTATTCCCAGGGGATGGGCGAGCAGTACTTC. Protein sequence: CASSYSQGMGEQYF.

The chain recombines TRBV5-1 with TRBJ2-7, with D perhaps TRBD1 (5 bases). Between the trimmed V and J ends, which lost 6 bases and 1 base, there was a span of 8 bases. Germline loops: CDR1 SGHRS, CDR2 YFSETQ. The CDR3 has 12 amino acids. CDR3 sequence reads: CASKDISYEQYF. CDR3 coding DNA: TGCGCCAGCAAGGACATATCCTACGAGCAGTACTTC.